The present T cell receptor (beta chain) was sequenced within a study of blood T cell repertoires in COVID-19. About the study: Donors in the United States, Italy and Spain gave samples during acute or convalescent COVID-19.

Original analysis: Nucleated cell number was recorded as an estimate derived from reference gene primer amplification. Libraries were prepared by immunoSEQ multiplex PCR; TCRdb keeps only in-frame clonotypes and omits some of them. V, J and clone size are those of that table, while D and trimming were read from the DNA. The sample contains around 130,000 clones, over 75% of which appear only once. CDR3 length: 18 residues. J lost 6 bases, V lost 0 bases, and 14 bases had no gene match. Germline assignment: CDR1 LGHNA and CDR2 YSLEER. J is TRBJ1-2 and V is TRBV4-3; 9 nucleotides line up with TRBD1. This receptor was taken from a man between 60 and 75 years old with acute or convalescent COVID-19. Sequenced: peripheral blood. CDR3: CASSQDRDRERVGDGYTF. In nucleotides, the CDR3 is TGCGCCAGCAGCCAAGACCGGGACAGGGAAAGAGTAGGAGATGGCTACACCTTC.